Listed below are T cell receptor beta chains from one sample, sequenced in a study of T cells expressing NK-cell markers. For each CDR3 protein, TCRdb gives one entry from its re-call of the 5' RACE reads, without DNA. This sample's table has 500,000 or so distinct CDR3 sequences. What was sequenced was blood T cells: a sorted CD56 or NKG2C T cell subset, CD4+ or CD8+ T cells, or bulk PBMC T cells (not recorded which). Source of these receptors: a man younger than 35 in good health. CDR3s include the opening cysteine and the closing phenylalanine or tryptophan.

V	J	CDR3
TRBV15	TRBJ2-1	CATSRGGLAYNEQFF
TRBV27	TRBJ2-3	CASGAGQGTDTQYF
TRBV9	TRBJ1-3	CASSVAGSGNTIYF
TRBV6-1	TRBJ2-5	CASNADRPLKETQYF
TRBV7-6	TRBJ2-1	CASSRGQAAYNEQFF
TRBV5-5	TRBJ2-5	CASTLQIQGGETQYF
TRBV7-9	TRBJ2-1	CASSPWGSGPYNEQFF
TRBV20-1	TRBJ2-7	CSAVTGSSYEQYF
TRBV5-6	TRBJ2-2	CASSLVTRYTGELFF
TRBV5-1	TRBJ2-7	CASSLPAVPGNYEQYF
TRBV7-2	TRBJ1-6	CASSLGLSKPLHF
TRBV11-3	TRBJ2-1	CASSPIAERYNEQFF
TRBV27	TRBJ2-7	CASSPTRSEQYF
TRBV7-2	TRBJ1-2	CASSLDAGLGGYTF
TRBV15	TRBJ2-2	CATSRGTSGSLGGELFF
TRBV11-2	TRBJ2-2	CASHSGNTGELFF
TRBV5-5	TRBJ2-5	CASSLEGGGRQETQYF
TRBV7-2	TRBJ2-5	CASSLVLLAEGETQYF
TRBV7-9	TRBJ2-7	CASSLDQRESSYEQYF
TRBV11-2	TRBJ2-1	CASSNPQYEQFF
TRBV10-3	TRBJ2-1	CAISESLAGGPDNEQFF
TRBV6-2/TRBV6-3	TRBJ2-2	CASSYSRLLDPGELFF
TRBV20-1	TRBJ2-5	CSARFPGKLRETQYF
TRBV6-1	TRBJ2-1	CASSERRRSRLAGLDQQFF
TRBV18	TRBJ2-2	CASSPPFLAGGTGELFF
TRBV24-1	TRBJ2-6	CATSEALTSSGANVLTF
TRBV28	TRBJ2-2	CASRENQGAGELFF
TRBV10-3	TRBJ2-3	CAISAGGRDTQYF
TRBV28	TRBJ1-2	CASSLARGTYGYTF
TRBV6-2/TRBV6-3	TRBJ2-4	CASSSGVKNIQYF
TRBV6-1	TRBJ2-5	CASKAAGDFGTQYF
TRBV10-3	TRBJ1-1	CAISEKTGFGTEAFF
TRBV7-3	TRBJ2-1	CASSLLGLAGEYNEQFF
TRBV27	TRBJ2-1	CASSPRGYYLDEQFF
TRBV4-1	TRBJ1-1	CASSQPWRENTEAFF
TRBV12-3/TRBV12-4	TRBJ2-3	CASGLRSADTQYF
TRBV20-1	TRBJ1-5	CSARPTAGGGNQPQHF
TRBV2	TRBJ2-7	CASRKTGGPYEQYF
TRBV4-3	TRBJ2-3	CASSQDLPGRGGTDTQYF
TRBV5-1	TRBJ2-3	CASSTALAGARDRDTQYF
TRBV15	TRBJ1-1	CATSRDRDTEAFF
TRBV6-5	TRBJ2-7	CASSSVGDPYEQYF
TRBV12-3/TRBV12-4	TRBJ2-5	CASSRAGYQETQYF
TRBV27	TRBJ2-1	CASNMYSSGRGAEQFF
TRBV15	TRBJ1-5	CATSGRQGTQPQHF
TRBV18	TRBJ2-1	CASSPKKLLGRRPYNEQFF
TRBV14	TRBJ2-1	CASSWGWGGRTSYNEQFF
TRBV12-3/TRBV12-4	TRBJ1-6	CASSPDRVGSPLHF
TRBV10-3	TRBJ2-2	CAISATNGELFF
TRBV20-1	TRBJ2-3	CSASFLLAGVSAQYF
TRBV12-3/TRBV12-4	TRBJ1-6	CASRKDSSYNSPLHF
TRBV5-1	TRBJ1-1	CASSPWTGSKEVNTEAFF
TRBV29-1	TRBJ1-1	CSVVRSGDTEAFF
TRBV4-1	TRBJ2-1	CASSLLIANEQFF